The 15 T cell receptor beta chains in this list originate from one sample, sequenced in a study of T cell repertoires in cytomegalovirus infection. MiXCR, applied by TCRdb to the reads, yields one record per CDR3 protein. The sample holds some 400,000 distinct CDR3 sequences, approximately 30% seen once. Sequencing was done on a sample of PBMCs. All receptors derive from a human donor in good health (CMV status not recorded). Some clones in this sample may be carry-over from other donors' samples.

This clonotype has only a few counts. The J gene is TRBJ2-7, the V gene TRBV7-9; D perhaps matches TRBD1 (5 bases). The CDR3 extends over 12 amino acids. CDR1 is SEHNR, CDR2 FQNEAQ, per germline (reference sequence). The germline V and J ends were trimmed by 7 bases and 2 bases, with 9 bases remaining between them. The CDR3 sequence is CASNQGTYEQYF. CDR3 sequence (DNA): TGTGCCAGCAACCAGGGAACCTACGAGCAGTACTTC.

Comments on this clonotype: One base away lies a much larger clone, so this may be a sequencing read error. This chain connects TRBV28 to TRBJ1-1, with 8 bases that match TRBD1. The CDR3 is made up of 14 amino acids. V shed 8 bases and J 3 bases; nucleotides not matched to a gene: 8. Germline CDR1 MDHEN, CDR2 SYDVKM. The CDR3 here is CASGTGALHTEAFF. The DNA for the CDR3 is TGTGCCAGCGGGACAGGAGCCCTGCACACTGAAGCTTTCTTT.

The genes are TRBV2 and TRBJ2-7, with TRBD1 matching over 11 bases. The V gene's germline CDR1 is SNHLY and CDR2 FYNNEI. The CDR3 extends over 15 amino acids. Trimming took 5 bases from V and 3 from J; bases not matched to a gene: 6. The CDR3 coding sequence is TGTGCCAGCAGTCAGGGACAGGGGGAAATCTACGAGCAGTACTTC. Translated, it gives CASSQGQGEIYEQYF.

This clonotype was picked up many times. The chain recombines TRBV28 with TRBJ2-7; D call uncertain. This CDR3 spans 13 amino acids. The germline V gene encodes CDR1 MDHEN and CDR2 SYDVKM. V gave up 2 bases and J gave up 1 base, with 6 bases separating them. The CDR3 DNA follows: TGTGCCAGCAGTTTACTGGGGTCCTACGAGCAGTACTTC. Protein: CASSLLGSYEQYF.

On this clonotype: A much larger clone differs from this one at a single base, so this may be a read error. This chain's CDR3 is CPSRLQEYNEQFF. Written as DNA, the CDR3 is TGTCCCAGCCGTCTCCAGGAATACAATGAGCAGTTCTTC. The gene calls are TRBV12-3 or TRBV12-4 and TRBJ2-1; D gene ambiguous. The CDR3 is made up of 13 amino acids.

This clonotype was seen once. The chain recombines TRBV12-3 or TRBV12-4 with TRBJ2-7; 12 nucleotides line up with TRBD2. Germline trimming cut 1 base from V and 5 bases from J; bases unmatched to any gene: 3. This CDR3 region has 15 residues. The CDR3 protein is CASSLGTSGAHEQYF. For the CDR3, the DNA is TGTGCCAGCAGTTTAGGGACTAGCGGGGCCCACGAGCAGTACTTC.

This clonotype was seen a handful of times. This chain connects TRBV19 to TRBJ2-1; D ambiguous. CDR1 and CDR2 from the germline V gene are LNHDA and SQIVND (reference sequence). Deletions cut 3 bases from V and 5 bases from J, with 8 bases between. The CDR3 totals 13 residues. CDR3 in amino acids: CASSISADNEQFF. The CDR3 nucleotides read TGTGCCAGTAGTATCTCGGCAGACAATGAGCAGTTCTTC.

This clonotype is a singleton in its sample. The CDR3 DNA is TGTGCCAGTAAACCTCAACAGGGATCCTACGAGCAGTACTTC. Residues: CASKPQQGSYEQYF. V and J are TRBV19 and TRBJ2-7; D is perhaps TRBD1 (6 bases). This CDR3 is 14 amino acids long. The V gene's germline CDR1 is LNHDA and CDR2 SQIVND (reference sequence). The V gene lost 7 bases and the J gene lost 1 base, with 14 bases spanning the gap. The whole variable domain, remainder taken from reference TRBV19 and TRBJ2-7, is DGGITQSPKYLFRKEGQNVTLSCEQNLNHDAMYWYRQDPGQGLRLIYYSQIVNDFQKGDIAEGYSVSREKKESFPLTVTSAQKNPTAFYLCASKPQQGSYEQYFGPGTRLTVT.

Concerning this clonotype itself: A much more abundant neighbour one base away suggests this may be a read error. The chain carries TRBV28 and TRBJ2-6; possibly TRBD1 for D (6 bases). The CDR3 has 15 amino acids. Germline V gene sequence: CDR1 MDHEN, CDR2 SYDVKM. In DNA form, the CDR3 reads TGTGCCCGCAGTGCGACAGGCTCTGGGGCCAACGTCCTGACTTTC. This codes for CARSATGSGANVLTF.

This clonotype was counted between two and nine times. The J gene is TRBJ2-7, the V gene TRBV20-1, with D tentatively TRBD1 or TRBD2 (5 bases each). V was shortened by 1 base and J by 3 bases, with 10 bases between the two germline ends. Germline CDR1 reads DFQATT; CDR2 reads SNEGSKA (reference sequence). CDR3 length equals 13 residues. In DNA form, the CDR3 reads TGCAGTGCTAGAGGGGGGAAACACTACGAGCAGTACTTC. This codes for CSARGGKHYEQYF.

Remarks on this clonotype: A much more abundant neighbour one base away suggests this may be a read error. The chain links TRBV6-1 to TRBJ1-1, with 7 bases matching TRBD1. This CDR3 has 14 residues. Looked up from germline, CDR1 is MNHNS and CDR2 is SASEGT. Germline trimming cut 7 bases from V and 5 bases from J; bases unmatched to any gene: 10. CDR3 sequence: CASIIAQGGTEAFF. The CDR3 DNA is TGTGCCAGCATCATCGCGCAGGGGGGAACTGAAGCTTTCTTT.

V and J are TRBV4-2 and TRBJ2-1; D gene ambiguous. The CDR3 is 14 residues long. Germline CDR1 reads LGHNA; CDR2 reads YNFKEQ. V was shortened by 2 bases and J by 9 bases, with 14 bases between the two germline ends. The CDR3 DNA reads TGTGCCAGCAGCCAAATTACCCCCCTCCTTGAGCAGTTCTTC. Translating gives CASSQITPLLEQFF.

A remark on this clonotype: Possible read error: a much larger clone is one base away. The chain joins TRBV7-2 to TRBJ2-4; 12 nucleotides line up with TRBD2. The V and J ends lost 6 bases and 4 bases, in that order; junction bases with no gene match: 4. The CDR3 has 15 residues. Per the germline V gene, CDR1 is SGHTA and CDR2 is FQGNSA. CDR3 region: CASRVTSGGKNIQYF. As DNA, the CDR3 is TGTGCCAGCAGGGTGACTAGCGGGGGTAAAAACATTCAGTACTTC. The full variable domain, completed using reference TRBV7-2 and TRBJ2-4, is GAGVSQSPSNKVTEKGKDVELRCDPISGHTALYWYRQSLGQGLEFLIYFQGNSAPDKSGLPSDRFSAERTGGSVSTLTIQRTQQEDSAVYLCASRVTSGGKNIQYFGAGTRLSVL.

Details on this clonotype: A much larger clone lies one base from this, so it may be a read error. Since the CDR3 does not end with the conserved phenylalanine or tryptophan, this likely comes from a read error. The CDR3 here is CASSSGPNTGELFL. The CDR3 DNA reads TGTGCCAGCAGCTCGGGACCGAACACCGGGGAGCTGTTTTTG. The chain uses TRBV7-4 and TRBJ2-2; D tentatively reads TRBD1 or TRBD2 (5 bases each). Trimming shortened V by 4 bases and J by 0 bases, and 6 bases separated the two germline ends. CDR1 and CDR2 (germline): SGHVT, SQSDAQ. This CDR3 spans 14 amino acids.

This clonotype was seen at least ten times. The V call is TRBV7-9, the J call TRBJ2-1; TRBD2 matches at 11 bases. The V segment lost 4 bases and the J segment 9 bases; nucleotides outside the gene matches: 8. The germline V gene encodes CDR1 SEHNR and CDR2 FQNEAQ (reference sequence). The length of the CDR3 is 15 residues. CDR3 loop: CASSSLSGGVGEQFF. As DNA, the CDR3 is TGTGCCAGCAGCTCCCTTAGCGGGGGGGTTGGTGAGCAGTTCTTC.